This is a list of T cell receptor beta chains from one sample in a study of human T cells and chemical hapten exposure. TCRdb called the RACE reads again in MiXCR, with one record for every CDR3 protein. The sample lists 200,000 to 300,000 distinct CDR3 sequences, around 9.3% occurring once. The starting material was whole blood, obtained in connection with sensitization to the hapten diphenylcyclopropenone (DPC). Source of these receptors: a woman in her forties with alopecia areata. Some clones in this sample may be carry-over from other donors' samples. The CDR3 runs from the conserved cysteine through the conserved F or W. The D gene is left open where the match is weak. The size field is filled for only some rows; it gives once, few, many or a size class.

V gene: TRBV5-4; J gene: TRBJ1-1; clone size: .; D gene: TRBD1; CDR3 DNA: TGTGCCAGCAGCGCGGGACAGGGGGCCGGTGAAGCTTTCTTT; CDR3 protein: CASSAGQGAGEAFF
V gene: TRBV20-1; J gene: TRBJ2-3; clone size: few; D gene: TRBD1; CDR3 DNA: TGCAGTGCTGGTAGACAGGGCCGCACAGATACGCAGTATTTT; CDR3 protein: CSAGRQGRTDTQYF
V gene: TRBV2; J gene: TRBJ1-6; clone size: .; D gene: TRBD1; CDR3 DNA: TGTGCCAGCAGACAGGGGAATTCACCCCTCCACTTT; CDR3 protein: CASRQGNSPLHF
V gene: TRBV24-1; J gene: TRBJ2-3; clone size: few; D gene: TRBD1; CDR3 DNA: TGTGCCACCAGTGATCCTCTAGGGGACAGGGGCACAGATACGCAGTATTTT; CDR3 protein: CATSDPLGDRGTDTQYF
V gene: TRBV7-2; J gene: TRBJ2-1; clone size: .; D gene: .; CDR3 DNA: TGTGCCAGCAGCGGGCATCAGGGGGGCTATGAGCAGTTCTTC; CDR3 protein: CASSGHQGGYEQFF
V gene: TRBV6-5; J gene: TRBJ1-4; clone size: few; D gene: .; CDR3 DNA: TGTGCCAGCAGTTACTCTGGACCCGTTGGAGAAAAACTGTTTTTT; CDR3 protein: CASSYSGPVGEKLFF
V gene: TRBV29-1; J gene: TRBJ2-2; clone size: .; D gene: .; CDR3 DNA: TGCAGCGTCACGACAGGCTTCAGAGCGGCCGGGGAGCTGTTTTTT; CDR3 protein: CSVTTGFRAAGELFF
V gene: TRBV14; J gene: TRBJ1-6; clone size: .; D gene: .; CDR3 DNA: TGTGCCAGCAGCCAGGACAGATGGCCTTCACCCCTCCACTTT; CDR3 protein: CASSQDRWPSPLHF
V gene: TRBV29-1; J gene: TRBJ1-2; clone size: many; D gene: .; CDR3 DNA: TGCAGCGTTGAAGATCCGATCCACCATGGCTACACCTTC; CDR3 protein: CSVEDPIHHGYTF
V gene: TRBV6-5; J gene: TRBJ2-7; clone size: .; D gene: .; CDR3 DNA: TGTGCCAGCAGACACCCCGCCTCTACTCGCGAGCAGTACTTC; CDR3 protein: CASRHPASTREQYF
V gene: TRBV20-1; J gene: TRBJ2-2; clone size: few; D gene: .; CDR3 DNA: TGCAGTGCTAGAGTCACCGGGAGAGACACCGGGGAGCTGTTTTTT; CDR3 protein: CSARVTGRDTGELFF
V gene: TRBV7-8; J gene: TRBJ2-1; clone size: many; D gene: .; CDR3 DNA: TGTGCCAGCAGCTCAGGAGGGAGTACTGAGCAGTTCTTC; CDR3 protein: CASSSGGSTEQFF
V gene: TRBV7-8; J gene: TRBJ2-1; clone size: few; D gene: .; CDR3 DNA: TGTGCCAGCAGCTTACAATATGAGCAGTTCTTC; CDR3 protein: CASSLQYEQFF
V gene: TRBV11-2; J gene: TRBJ2-5; clone size: .; D gene: TRBD1; CDR3 DNA: TGTGCCAGCCGCGGGACAGGGAGAGAGACCCAGTACTTC; CDR3 protein: CASRGTGRETQYF
V gene: TRBV6-2/TRBV6-3; J gene: TRBJ2-2; clone size: .; D gene: .; CDR3 DNA: TGTGCCAGAAAGGAGAATGCTAGCGACCAAAAGGTGAACACCGGGGAGCTGTTTTTT; CDR3 protein: CARKENASDQKVNTGELFF
V gene: TRBV29-1; J gene: TRBJ2-3; clone size: many; D gene: .; CDR3 DNA: TGCAGCGTTACTAGGGGAGAGGTCACAGATACGCAGTATTTT; CDR3 protein: CSVTRGEVTDTQYF
V gene: TRBV3-1; J gene: TRBJ1-4; clone size: few; D gene: .; CDR3 DNA: TGTGCCAGCAGCCAAGAAGCAGAAGCTAATGAAAAACTGTTTTTT; CDR3 protein: CASSQEAEANEKLFF
V gene: TRBV12-3/TRBV12-4; J gene: TRBJ1-1; clone size: .; D gene: .; CDR3 DNA: TGTGCCAGCAGTTTAGGGGGTGGCGCTTTCTTT; CDR3 protein: CASSLGGGAFF
V gene: TRBV6-5; J gene: TRBJ2-1; clone size: few; D gene: .; CDR3 DNA: TGTGCCAGCAGTTACGGGCACAATGAGCAGTTCTTC; CDR3 protein: CASSYGHNEQFF
V gene: TRBV18; J gene: TRBJ1-2; clone size: few; D gene: TRBD1; CDR3 DNA: TGTGCCAGCTCACCACCTACAGGGGCGAGCTACACCTTC; CDR3 protein: CASSPPTGASYTF
V gene: TRBV20-1; J gene: TRBJ2-1; clone size: once; D gene: .; CDR3 DNA: TGCAGTGCCCCACTGCGTGGGATTGAGCAGTTCTTC; CDR3 protein: CSAPLRGIEQFF
V gene: TRBV28; J gene: TRBJ2-7; clone size: many; D gene: TRBD2; CDR3 DNA: TGTGCCAGCAGTTTAGCGGGGGATTCCTACGAGCAGTACTTC; CDR3 protein: CASSLAGDSYEQYF
V gene: TRBV6-5; J gene: TRBJ2-3; clone size: few; D gene: .; CDR3 DNA: TGTGCCAGCAGTTACTTGGGCAGGAACACAGATACGCAGTATTTT; CDR3 protein: CASSYLGRNTDTQYF
V gene: TRBV7-2; J gene: TRBJ2-6; clone size: .; D gene: TRBD1; CDR3 DNA: TGTGCCAGCAGCCTACAGACAGGGAATCAACTAGCCAACGTCCTGACTTTC; CDR3 protein: CASSLQTGNQLANVLTF
V gene: TRBV6-1; J gene: TRBJ2-1; clone size: few; D gene: .; CDR3 DNA: TGTGCCAGCAGTGTATCGAGGGCCCCGTCCTACAATGAGCAGTTCTTC; CDR3 protein: CASSVSRAPSYNEQFF
V gene: TRBV29-1; J gene: TRBJ2-5; clone size: .; D gene: .; CDR3 DNA: TGCAGCGTTTCCCGGAACAGACTGGGGGCGGGGGAGACCCAGTACTTC; CDR3 protein: CSVSRNRLGAGETQYF
V gene: TRBV28; J gene: TRBJ2-3; clone size: .; D gene: .; CDR3 DNA: TGTGCCAGCAAGCCTCTGGAGCCCCGCGGAGATACGCAGTATTTT; CDR3 protein: CASKPLEPRGDTQYF
V gene: TRBV7-9; J gene: TRBJ2-7; clone size: many; D gene: TRBD1; CDR3 DNA: TGTGCCAGCAGCTTAGCGGCAGGGGGTTTGTACGAGCAGTACTTC; CDR3 protein: CASSLAAGGLYEQYF
V gene: TRBV28; J gene: TRBJ2-5; clone size: few; D gene: .; CDR3 DNA: TGTGCCAGCAGTGAAGGGGCACAAGAGACCCAGTACTTC; CDR3 protein: CASSEGAQETQYF
V gene: TRBV28; J gene: TRBJ2-7; clone size: few; D gene: TRBD1; CDR3 DNA: TGTGCCAGCAGTTTATACGGACAGGACGAGCAGTACTTC; CDR3 protein: CASSLYGQDEQYF
V gene: TRBV20-1; J gene: TRBJ1-6; clone size: few; D gene: .; CDR3 DNA: TGCAGTGCTAGATCCGACCGCGTTAATAATTCACCCCTCCACTTT; CDR3 protein: CSARSDRVNNSPLHF
V gene: TRBV29-1; J gene: TRBJ1-2; clone size: many; D gene: .; CDR3 DNA: TGCAGCGTTGGGTTGGAGGATGGCTACACCTTC; CDR3 protein: CSVGLEDGYTF
V gene: TRBV10-3; J gene: TRBJ1-5; clone size: .; D gene: .; CDR3 DNA: TGTGCCATCAGTGACAACGGGTCCCGCGCCCAGCATTTT; CDR3 protein: CAISDNGSRAQHF
V gene: TRBV5-1; J gene: TRBJ2-1; clone size: .; D gene: .; CDR3 DNA: TGCGCCAGCAGCTTGGATCGGTTCTTC; CDR3 protein: CASSLDRFF
V gene: TRBV12-3/TRBV12-4; J gene: TRBJ1-4; clone size: .; D gene: .; CDR3 DNA: TGTGCCAGCAGTGTAAGACCTGAAAAACTGTTTTTT; CDR3 protein: CASSVRPEKLFF
V gene: TRBV20-1; J gene: TRBJ2-1; clone size: .; D gene: TRBD2; CDR3 DNA: TGCAGTGCTCAAGGGACTAGCGGAACCTACAATGAGCAGTTCTTC; CDR3 protein: CSAQGTSGTYNEQFF
V gene: TRBV7-2; J gene: TRBJ2-7; clone size: many; D gene: TRBD2; CDR3 DNA: TGTGCCAGCAGCCCGACCGGGACTAACTACGAGCAGTACTTC; CDR3 protein: CASSPTGTNYEQYF
V gene: TRBV7-9; J gene: TRBJ2-7; clone size: few; D gene: .; CDR3 DNA: TGTGCCAGCGGAGGTGCCGGGTCCTACGAGCAGTACTTC; CDR3 protein: CASGGAGSYEQYF
V gene: TRBV5-6; J gene: TRBJ2-2; clone size: many; D gene: .; CDR3 DNA: TGTGCCAGCAGCTTGAGTCTCAACAGCGGGGAGCTGTTTTTT; CDR3 protein: CASSLSLNSGELFF
V gene: TRBV5-5; J gene: TRBJ2-7; clone size: many; D gene: TRBD1; CDR3 DNA: TGTGCCAGCAGCTTGGGGGGACAGGGGCCCTACGAGCAGTACTTC; CDR3 protein: CASSLGGQGPYEQYF
V gene: TRBV28; J gene: TRBJ2-3; clone size: .; D gene: .; CDR3 DNA: TGTGCCAGCGAAGGGCCGGGCACAGATACGCAGTATTTT; CDR3 protein: CASEGPGTDTQYF
V gene: TRBV28; J gene: TRBJ1-5; clone size: .; D gene: TRBD1; CDR3 DNA: TGTGCCAGCAGTCCGGACAGGTTTCCGCCCCAGCATTTT; CDR3 protein: CASSPDRFPPQHF
V gene: TRBV12-3/TRBV12-4; J gene: TRBJ2-1; clone size: few; D gene: TRBD2; CDR3 DNA: TGTGCCAGCAGTTTTGCGGGAGGTGGAGGCAATGAGCAGTTCTTC; CDR3 protein: CASSFAGGGGNEQFF
V gene: TRBV20-1; J gene: TRBJ1-5; clone size: many; D gene: .; CDR3 DNA: TGCAGTGCTAGTCGGGCCATTAGCAATCAGCCCCAGCATTTT; CDR3 protein: CSASRAISNQPQHF
V gene: TRBV29-1; J gene: TRBJ2-1; clone size: many; D gene: TRBD2; CDR3 DNA: TGCAGCGTTCGGTCTAGCGGGAGGGCCGAGCAGTTCTTC; CDR3 protein: CSVRSSGRAEQFF
V gene: TRBV18; J gene: TRBJ2-3; clone size: few; D gene: TRBD2; CDR3 DNA: TGTGCCAGCTCACCACAGCGGGAGATGCTAGATACGCAGTATTTT; CDR3 protein: CASSPQREMLDTQYF
V gene: TRBV7-2; J gene: TRBJ1-6; clone size: few; D gene: TRBD1; CDR3 DNA: TGTGCCAGCAGCTTACGCGCAGGGGGCCAGAATTCACCCCTCCACTTT; CDR3 protein: CASSLRAGGQNSPLHF
V gene: TRBV12-3/TRBV12-4; J gene: TRBJ1-6; clone size: .; D gene: .; CDR3 DNA: TGTGCCAGCACCCTGGGAGGGACCAATTCACCCCTCCACTTT; CDR3 protein: CASTLGGTNSPLHF
V gene: TRBV28; J gene: TRBJ2-1; clone size: few; D gene: TRBD2; CDR3 DNA: TGTGCCAGCCGAGGGGCGTCTAGCGGGAGAAATAGGAATGAGCAGTTCTTC; CDR3 protein: CASRGASSGRNRNEQFF
V gene: TRBV28; J gene: TRBJ2-7; clone size: .; D gene: .; CDR3 DNA: TGTGCCAGCAGTGATCAGGGGAGCTCCTACGAGCAGTACTTC; CDR3 protein: CASSDQGSSYEQYF
V gene: TRBV7-9; J gene: TRBJ1-1; clone size: many; D gene: TRBD1; CDR3 DNA: TGTGCCAGCAGGGGACAGGGTTCCACTGAAGCTTTCTTT; CDR3 protein: CASRGQGSTEAFF
V gene: TRBV28; J gene: TRBJ2-1; clone size: .; D gene: TRBD2; CDR3 DNA: TGTGCCAGCAGTTCCGGGACTAGCATCAATGAGCAGTTCTTC; CDR3 protein: CASSSGTSINEQFF
V gene: TRBV12-2; J gene: TRBJ2-2; clone size: few; D gene: .; CDR3 DNA: TGTGCAAGTCGCACCGGGGTAACGAACACCGGGGAGCTGTTTTTT; CDR3 protein: CASRTGVTNTGELFF
V gene: TRBV29-1; J gene: TRBJ2-2; clone size: .; D gene: .; CDR3 DNA: TGCAGCGTTGAACAGAACACCGGGGAGCTGTTTTTT; CDR3 protein: CSVEQNTGELFF
V gene: TRBV24-1; J gene: TRBJ2-1; clone size: .; D gene: TRBD1; CDR3 DNA: TGTGCCACCAGTCCACAGGGGGCGTCCACCTCCCATGAGCAGTTCTTC; CDR3 protein: CATSPQGASTSHEQFF
V gene: TRBV6-4; J gene: TRBJ1-1; clone size: few; D gene: TRBD1; CDR3 DNA: TGTGCCAGCAGACAGGACAGGGTCGACACTGAAGCTTTCTTT; CDR3 protein: CASRQDRVDTEAFF
V gene: TRBV2; J gene: TRBJ1-2; clone size: many; D gene: TRBD1; CDR3 DNA: TGTGCCAGCAGTTTGACAGGGTTGAACTATGGCTACACCTTC; CDR3 protein: CASSLTGLNYGYTF
V gene: TRBV3-1; J gene: TRBJ2-1; clone size: .; D gene: TRBD2; CDR3 DNA: TGTGCCAGCAGCCTTATTGGGGCTACTAGCGGGAGCAATGAGCAGTTCTTC; CDR3 protein: CASSLIGATSGSNEQFF
V gene: TRBV24-1; J gene: TRBJ1-6; clone size: many; D gene: TRBD1; CDR3 DNA: TGTGCCACCAGCCAGGGGGGGAATTCACCCCTCCACTTT; CDR3 protein: CATSQGGNSPLHF